The subject of this entry is one T cell receptor beta chain. Its antigen is unknown. These data are taken from a study of cytomegalovirus exposure and HLA in healthy donors. The study, taken as a whole, reports: Researchers reportedly found TCR beta sequences accurately predicted most subjects' HLA-A and HLA-B alleles.

Amplification used 60 Vbeta primers and 13 Jbeta primers. Assay: immunoSEQ multiplex PCR; the TCRdb copy retains only in-frame clones and omits some. The data contain 130,000 to 150,000 clones, more than 80% of them singletons. The sample was PBMCs. The TCR comes from a woman in her thirties or forties in good health and CMV-seropositive.

The CDR3 sequence: CASSQDIGRGTEAFF. CDR3 DNA: TGCGCCAGCAGCCAAGATATCGGCAGAGGAACTGAAGCTTTCTTT. V usage is TRBV4-1 and J usage is TRBJ1-1; no definite D call. CDR1 and CDR2 (germline): MGHRA, YSYEKL. CDR3 size: 15 residues. Trimming removed 0 bases at V and 5 bases at J, with 13 bases between.